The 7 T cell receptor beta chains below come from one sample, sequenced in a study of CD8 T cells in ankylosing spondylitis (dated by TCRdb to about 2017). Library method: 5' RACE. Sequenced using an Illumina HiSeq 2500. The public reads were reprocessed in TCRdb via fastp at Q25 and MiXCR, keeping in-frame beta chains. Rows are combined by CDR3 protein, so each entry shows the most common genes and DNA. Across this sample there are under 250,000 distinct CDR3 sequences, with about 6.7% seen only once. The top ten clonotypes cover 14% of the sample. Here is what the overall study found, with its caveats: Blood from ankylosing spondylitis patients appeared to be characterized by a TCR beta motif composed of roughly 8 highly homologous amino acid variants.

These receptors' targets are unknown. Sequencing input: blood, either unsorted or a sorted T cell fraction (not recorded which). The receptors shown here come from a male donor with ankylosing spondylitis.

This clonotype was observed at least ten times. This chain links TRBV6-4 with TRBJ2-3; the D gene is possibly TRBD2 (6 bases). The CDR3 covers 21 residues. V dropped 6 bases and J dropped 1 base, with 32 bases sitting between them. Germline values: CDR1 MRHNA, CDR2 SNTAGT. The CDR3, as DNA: TGTGCCAGCAGGACCCCCCCGGCCGGGACTGGGAAATTGCGGGGCACAGATACGCAGTATTTT. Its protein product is CASRTPPAGTGKLRGTDTQYF.

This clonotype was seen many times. Written as DNA, the CDR3 is TGCGCCAGCAGCTTGGACAGGGGAGCTACGCAGTATTTT. Translated: CASSLDRGATQYF. The chain combines TRBV5-1 with TRBJ2-3, with 7 positions matching TRBD1. Trimming removed 0 bases from V and 8 bases from J; junction bases left unmatched: 3. Looked up from germline, CDR1 is SGHRS and CDR2 is YFSETQ. CDR3 length: 13 amino acids.

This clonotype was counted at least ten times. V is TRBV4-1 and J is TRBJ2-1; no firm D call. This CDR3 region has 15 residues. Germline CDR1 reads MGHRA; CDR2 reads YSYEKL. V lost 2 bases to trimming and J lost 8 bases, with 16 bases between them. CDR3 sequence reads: CASSQTVGTFHEQFF. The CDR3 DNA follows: TGCGCCAGCAGCCAAACAGTCGGTACCTTTCATGAGCAGTTCTTC.

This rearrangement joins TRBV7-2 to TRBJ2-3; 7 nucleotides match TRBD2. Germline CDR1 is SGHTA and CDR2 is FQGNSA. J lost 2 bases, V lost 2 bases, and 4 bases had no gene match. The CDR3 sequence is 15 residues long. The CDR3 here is CASSLLRGYTDTQYF. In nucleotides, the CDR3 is TGTGCCAGCAGCTTACTGCGGGGGTACACAGATACGCAGTATTTT.

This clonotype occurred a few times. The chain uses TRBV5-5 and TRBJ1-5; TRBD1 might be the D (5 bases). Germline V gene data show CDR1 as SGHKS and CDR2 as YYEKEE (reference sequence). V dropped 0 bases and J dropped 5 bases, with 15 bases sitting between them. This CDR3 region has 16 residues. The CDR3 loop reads CASSLGDLPPDQPQHF. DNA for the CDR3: TGTGCCAGCAGCTTGGGGGACCTGCCCCCCGATCAGCCCCAGCATTTT.

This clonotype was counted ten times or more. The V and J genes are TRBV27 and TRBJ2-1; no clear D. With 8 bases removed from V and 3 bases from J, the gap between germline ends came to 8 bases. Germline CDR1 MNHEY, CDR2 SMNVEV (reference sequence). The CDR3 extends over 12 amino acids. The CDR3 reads CASHDNYNEQFF. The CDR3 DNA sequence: TGTGCCAGCCACGACAACTACAATGAGCAGTTCTTC.

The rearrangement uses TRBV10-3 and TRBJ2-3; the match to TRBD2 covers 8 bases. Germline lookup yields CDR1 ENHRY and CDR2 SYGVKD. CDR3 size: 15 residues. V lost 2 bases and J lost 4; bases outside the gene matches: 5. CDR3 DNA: TGTGCCATCAGTGAGCCGGGACTAGAGTCAGATACGCAGTATTTT. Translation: CAISEPGLESDTQYF.